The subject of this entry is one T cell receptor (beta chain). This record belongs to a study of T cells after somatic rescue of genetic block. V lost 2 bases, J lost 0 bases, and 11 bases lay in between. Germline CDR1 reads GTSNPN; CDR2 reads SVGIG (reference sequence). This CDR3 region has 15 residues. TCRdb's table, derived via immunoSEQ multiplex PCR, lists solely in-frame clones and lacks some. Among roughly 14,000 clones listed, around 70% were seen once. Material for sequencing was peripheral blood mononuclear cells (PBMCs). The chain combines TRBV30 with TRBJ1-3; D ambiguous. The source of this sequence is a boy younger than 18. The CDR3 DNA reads TGTGCCTGGAGTATAACGGCTTTCTCTGGAAACACCATATATTTT. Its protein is CAWSITAFSGNTIYF. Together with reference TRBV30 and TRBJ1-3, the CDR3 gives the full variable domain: SQTIHQWPATLVQPVGSPLSLECTVEGTSNPNLYWYRQAAGRGLQLLFYSVGIGQISSEVPQNLSASRPQDRQFILSSKKLLLSDSGFYLCAWSITAFSGNTIYFGEGSWLTVV.